This T cell receptor (beta chain) was captured by sequencing in a study of T cells in tuberculosis. Background on the study: Sequenced TCRs come from CD1B-GMM tetramer-binding T cells. Study results and limitations: Using the GMM-specific repertoire gave under 90% accuracy versus around 70% with motifs.

Comment on this clone: The antigen remains undetermined.

Profiling relied on immunoSEQ multiplex PCR, and the TCRdb table lists in-frame clones only, not all of them. Found here are 25,000 to 35,000 clones, roughly 94% of them singletons; the top ten hold approximately 8.2%. Unsorted cryopreserved PBMC were sequenced, averaging roughly 100,000 T cells per clinical donor. Trimming removed 0 bases at V and 2 bases at J, with 6 bases between. Germline V gene lookup returns CDR1 SGHRS and CDR2 YFSETQ. The CDR3 consists of 14 residues. This rearrangement joins TRBV5-1 to TRBJ1-3; D unclear. The sequence came from a donor aged 10 to 29 with latent tuberculosis or without tuberculosis infection. The sequencing sample was made of PBMCs. Here the CDR3 reads CASSLDRTGNTIYF. For the CDR3, the DNA is TGCGCCAGCAGCTTGGACAGAACTGGAAACACCATATATTTT.